This TCR beta chain was profiled in a study of blood T cell repertoires in COVID-19. Across the whole study: There were acute and convalescent COVID-19 samples, and they came from the United States, Italy and Spain. In each case, the material was cDNA or gDNA derived from T cells, B-cell-depleted T cells, or PBMCs.

The CDR3 covers 16 residues. Looked up from germline, CDR1 is MNHEY and CDR2 is SVGEGT. The V segment lost 4 bases and the J segment 4 bases; nucleotides outside the gene matches: 11. Authors' methods: Cell counts per sample came from amplifying reference gene primers. The data were produced by immunoSEQ multiplex PCR, yet TCRdb's version contains in-frame clones alone and is incomplete. The V and J calls and clone size are taken from that table; D and trimming were inferred from the DNA. The sample includes around 100,000 clones, over 70% of them seen just once. The V gene is TRBV6-2 or TRBV6-3, the J gene TRBJ1-2, with 8 bases that match TRBD1. Source material: peripheral blood. This clonotype was obtained from a woman between 70 and 85 years old with acute or convalescent COVID-19. CDR3 nucleotide sequence: TGTGCCAGCAGTTCCCACCTCCAGGGGGCAAGCTATGGCTACACCTTC. Translating gives CASSSHLQGASYGYTF.